The T cell receptor beta chain described here comes from a study of blood T cells in healthy people across ages. This CDR3 comprises 15 residues. Trimming took 5 bases from V and 9 from J; bases not matched to a gene: 14. Germline V gives CDR1 DFQATT, CDR2 SNEGSKA (reference sequence). There were at least 5.5 micrograms of total RNA extracted from every sample. It was with a sample-barcoded 5' primer and a J-beta primer mix that a second PCR of roughly 7 to 12 cycles was run. Template switching added a 12-random-nucleotide identifier to every cDNA molecule. MiXCR, run by TCRdb on the 5' RACE reads, gives a single entry per CDR3 protein. The sample contains more than 800,000 distinct CDR3 sequences, more than 40% of which appear only once.

The TCR comes from a woman aged 55-69 years in good health. The chain has TRBV20-1 and TRBJ2-7; 12 bases align to TRBD2. Sequencing input: blood. CDR3 loop: CSAPPSGRARDGQYF. CDR3 nucleotides: TGCAGTGCTCCTCCTAGCGGGAGGGCTAGGGATGGGCAGTACTTC.